This TCR beta chain is drawn from a study of cytomegalovirus exposure and HLA in healthy donors. A note on this clone: Its antigen is undetermined.

Study observations and caveats: Across donors, most TCRs were seen rarely, yet some public ones were widespread. Sequencing artifact likely explains a cluster of highly shared sequence variants. Common viral pathogens seemed to be connected with several of the most significant clusters, according to a later analysis. Later work found most CMV-associated TCR beta chains apparently HLA-restricted.

A multiplex PCR was run with 60 Vbeta primers and 13 Jbeta primers. Profiled with immunoSEQ multiplex PCR; TCRdb holds only in-frame clones, not every one. The table has just over 150,000 clones, around 84% seen once. This CDR3 contains 17 residues. V dropped 4 bases and J dropped 1 base, with 23 bases sitting between them. Germline-derived CDR1 and CDR2 are GTSNPN and SVGIG (reference sequence). Sequenced input: PBMCs. The clonotype was recovered from a man between 18 and 35 years old in good health and CMV-seronegative. The rearrangement joins TRBV30 to TRBJ2-7; a weak D match, TRBD2 (6 bases). The CDR3, as DNA: TGTGCCTGGACCCCCCTTTCCGGTCGGGGGTCTTCCTACGAGCAGTACTTC. This sequence encodes CAWTPLSGRGSSYEQYF.